These T cell receptor beta chains were read from a single sample in a study of response to subunit inactivated influenza vaccine. TCRdb re-derived calls from the RT-PCR reads in MiXCR, one entry per CDR3 protein. The sample lists about 300,000 distinct CDR3 sequences, 21% occurring once. Sequencing used PBMCs from blood, obtained less than 22 months after vaccination. The receptors stem from a man between 50 and 75 years old who received an inactivated influenza vaccine. Both conserved end residues are part of each CDR3. D genes are given only for firm matches. Clone size is not always given. Where it is, it says once, few, many or a class for expanded clones.

V gene: TRBV28; clone size: .; D gene: .; J gene: TRBJ1-2; CDR3 DNA: TGTGCCAGCTACCAGGGTAATTCGCATGGCTACACCTTC; CDR3 protein: CASYQGNSHGYTF
V gene: TRBV9; clone size: few; D gene: TRBD2; J gene: TRBJ2-5; CDR3 DNA: TGTGCCAGCAGCCCTTCCGGGACTAGCGACGAGACCCAGTACTTC; CDR3 protein: CASSPSGTSDETQYF
V gene: TRBV5-1; clone size: few; D gene: .; J gene: TRBJ2-1; CDR3 DNA: TGCGCCAGCAGCCAACGGGGATCCAGTCCCTACAATGAGCAGTTCTTC; CDR3 protein: CASSQRGSSPYNEQFF
V gene: TRBV5-1; clone size: few; D gene: .; J gene: TRBJ1-6; CDR3 DNA: TGCGCCAGCAGCGAAGGTCCGGGACACAGGCATAATTCACCCCTCCACTTT; CDR3 protein: CASSEGPGHRHNSPLHF
V gene: TRBV28; clone size: .; D gene: TRBD1; J gene: TRBJ2-3; CDR3 DNA: TGTGCCAGCAGCTATACAGGGGCCCCAGATACGCAGTATTTT; CDR3 protein: CASSYTGAPDTQYF
V gene: TRBV11-3; clone size: few; D gene: .; J gene: TRBJ2-1; CDR3 DNA: TGTGCCAGCAGCCCGACTAGTTATGGTGAGCAGTTCTTC; CDR3 protein: CASSPTSYGEQFF
V gene: TRBV6-5; clone size: few; D gene: .; J gene: TRBJ1-2; CDR3 DNA: TGTGCCAGCAGTTACGGTCGGAGAAACTATGGCTACACCTTC; CDR3 protein: CASSYGRRNYGYTF
V gene: TRBV7-9; clone size: once; D gene: .; J gene: TRBJ2-5; CDR3 DNA: TGTGCCAGCAGCCATCTCAGGGAGACCCAGTACTTC; CDR3 protein: CASSHLRETQYF
V gene: TRBV11-1; clone size: .; D gene: TRBD2; J gene: TRBJ2-1; CDR3 DNA: TGTGCCAGCAGCTTCGGCGGGAGGTATTACAATGAGCAGTTCTTC; CDR3 protein: CASSFGGRYYNEQFF
V gene: TRBV20-1; clone size: few; D gene: .; J gene: TRBJ2-7; CDR3 DNA: TGCAGTGCTAGAGATCGTTCGGCGTCCTACGAGCAGTACTTC; CDR3 protein: CSARDRSASYEQYF
V gene: TRBV3-1; clone size: .; D gene: TRBD1; J gene: TRBJ1-1; CDR3 DNA: TGTGCCAGCAGATTAAAACAGGGGGGGGGATCTGAAGCTTTCTTT; CDR3 protein: CASRLKQGGGSEAFF
V gene: TRBV6-5; clone size: .; D gene: .; J gene: TRBJ1-6; CDR3 DNA: TGTGCCAGCAGATTATTCAGTTTATCCGATAATTCACCCCTCCACTTT; CDR3 protein: CASRLFSLSDNSPLHF
V gene: TRBV29-1; clone size: .; D gene: .; J gene: TRBJ2-2; CDR3 DNA: TGCAGCGTTGAAGATCTTAGGGGGAGAGCCACCGGGGAGCTGTTTTTT; CDR3 protein: CSVEDLRGRATGELFF
V gene: TRBV12-3/TRBV12-4; clone size: .; D gene: .; J gene: TRBJ2-2; CDR3 DNA: TGTGCCAGCAGTTTAGGACCCGGGGGCAGGGTCACCGGGGAGCTGTTTTTT; CDR3 protein: CASSLGPGGRVTGELFF
V gene: TRBV27; clone size: .; D gene: TRBD2; J gene: TRBJ2-2; CDR3 DNA: TGTGCCAGCAGTTTAATCAGCGGGAGTGGGTCCGGGGAGCTGTTTTTT; CDR3 protein: CASSLISGSGSGELFF
V gene: TRBV15; clone size: few; D gene: .; J gene: TRBJ1-2; CDR3 DNA: TGTGCCACCAGCAGAGATCCGGGGGGGGTCTATGGCTACACCTTC; CDR3 protein: CATSRDPGGVYGYTF
V gene: TRBV20-1; clone size: many; D gene: TRBD1; J gene: TRBJ1-2; CDR3 DNA: TGCAGTGCGGGGGCACAGGGGCAATATGGCTACACCTTC; CDR3 protein: CSAGAQGQYGYTF
V gene: TRBV6-5; clone size: few; D gene: .; J gene: TRBJ1-1; CDR3 DNA: TGTGCCAGCAGTTACCTGGACCGGATCTTGAACACTGAAGCTTTCTTT; CDR3 protein: CASSYLDRILNTEAFF
V gene: TRBV5-1; clone size: .; D gene: TRBD1; J gene: TRBJ1-2; CDR3 DNA: TGCGCCAGCAGCTTACAGGGGGACGGGATTTATGGCTACACCTTC; CDR3 protein: CASSLQGDGIYGYTF
V gene: TRBV2; clone size: .; D gene: .; J gene: TRBJ2-7; CDR3 DNA: TGTGCCAGCAGTGGATTTTTGATAGGGGCCGAGCAGTACTTC; CDR3 protein: CASSGFLIGAEQYF
V gene: TRBV12-3/TRBV12-4; clone size: few; D gene: .; J gene: TRBJ2-2; CDR3 DNA: TGTGCCAGCAGTTTAATGGGGCATAACACGAACACCGGGGAGCTGTTTTTT; CDR3 protein: CASSLMGHNTNTGELFF
V gene: TRBV12-2; clone size: .; D gene: .; J gene: TRBJ2-7; CDR3 DNA: TGTGCAAGTCGTCCTGCCCTGGGGCTAGCGGGCCCCCACGAGCAGTACTTC; CDR3 protein: CASRPALGLAGPHEQYF
V gene: TRBV12-3/TRBV12-4; clone size: few; D gene: TRBD1; J gene: TRBJ2-7; CDR3 DNA: TGTGCCAGCAAACGGACAGGGGCCTACGAGCAGTACTTC; CDR3 protein: CASKRTGAYEQYF